This passage covers 22 T cell receptor beta chains from one sample sequenced in a study of blood T cells in healthy people across ages. Using a J-beta primer mix together with a sample-barcoded 5' primer, a second PCR was run for about 6 to 12 cycles. A single record per CDR3 protein comes from TCRdb applying MiXCR to the 5' RACE reads. The sample has more than 1,400,000 distinct CDR3 sequences, roughly 40% seen once. What was sequenced was blood. These receptors came from a woman younger than 30 in good health.

This rearrangement joins TRBV5-1 to TRBJ2-5; 7 nucleotides align to TRBD1. The CDR3 runs 15 residues. In germline, CDR1 is SGHRS, CDR2 YFSETQ. V shed 0 bases, J shed 7 bases, and the junction held 9 bases outside the gene matches. CDR3 in DNA: TGCGCCAGCAGCTTGGAAGGGACAGAGAGGGGGACCCAGTACTTC. This translates into CASSLEGTERGTQYF.

This chain links TRBV10-3 with TRBJ1-4; TRBD1 is a possible D gene (5 bases). CDR1 is ENHRY and CDR2 is SYGVKD in the germline V gene. Trimming pared 2 bases from V and 8 bases from J, leaving 9 bases between. The CDR3 has 13 amino acids. In nucleotides, the CDR3 is TGTGCCATCAGTGAGGGGGCTCAAGAAAAACTGTTTTTT. Translated, it gives CAISEGAQEKLFF.

The V and J genes are TRBV25-1 and TRBJ1-2; D unclear. Per germline, CDR1 MGHDK and CDR2 SYGVNS. This CDR3 has 16 amino acids. The V and J ends lost 2 bases and 2 bases respectively, with 15 bases between them. The CDR3 loop is CASSEGVGGANYGYTF. DNA of the CDR3: TGTGCCAGCAGTGAAGGGGTTGGCGGTGCAAACTATGGCTACACCTTC.

The chain has TRBV20-1 and TRBJ2-3; TRBD2 matches at 9 bases. CDR3 length: 14 residues. J gave up 3 bases and V 3 bases, and 4 bases lay outside the gene matches. Germline V CDR1 and CDR2: DFQATT, SNEGSKA (reference sequence). Here the CDR3 reads CSARVGLATDTQYF. The CDR3 nucleotides are TGCAGTGCTAGGGTAGGACTAGCGACAGATACGCAGTATTTT.

This chain's CDR3 is CASGQTGGAETQYF. CDR3 in DNA: TGTGCTAGTGGTCAAACCGGGGGGGCAGAGACCCAGTACTTC. The rearrangement uses TRBV12-5 and TRBJ2-5, with 8 bases lining up with TRBD2. From germline, CDR1 is LGHNT and CDR2 FRNRAP. V was pared by 5 bases and J by 4 bases, with 6 bases of the junction left unmatched. The CDR3 sequence is 14 residues long.

The rearrangement links TRBV4-1 to TRBJ2-1; 8 nucleotides match TRBD1. The J segment lost 4 bases and the V segment lost 2 bases, leaving 7 bases of the junction unmatched. This CDR3 comprises 16 residues. Germline V CDR1 and CDR2: MGHRA, YSYEKL. Here the CDR3 reads CASSQRTGLGYNEQFF. The CDR3 coding sequence is TGCGCCAGCAGCCAACGGACAGGGTTAGGGTACAATGAGCAGTTCTTC.

The chain couples TRBV7-6 to TRBJ1-5; a weak D match, TRBD1 (5 bases). CDR3 size: 15 residues. From germline, CDR1 is SGHVS and CDR2 FNYEAQ. V was pared by 5 bases and J by 1 base, with 12 bases between. The CDR3 DNA sequence: TGTGCCAGCAGCGCCGGGCGGGGGAGCAATCAGCCCCAGCATTTT. It specifies CASSAGRGSNQPQHF. The full variable domain, rest sourced from reference TRBV7-6 and TRBJ1-5, is GAGVSQSPRYKVTKRGQDVALRCDPISGHVSLYWYRQALGQGPEFLTYFNYEAQQDKSGLPNDRFSAERPEGSISTLTIQRTEQRDSAMYRCASSAGRGSNQPQHFGDGTRLSIL.

In DNA, the CDR3 is TGTGCCATCAGTCCCGGGTACGAGCAGTACTTC. Translating gives CAISPGYEQYF. The chain carries TRBV10-3 and TRBJ2-7; no firm D call. Germline V gene sequence: CDR1 ENHRY, CDR2 SYGVKD. There are 11 residues in the CDR3. V gave up 5 bases and J gave up 4 bases, with 6 bases separating them.

The table lists this clonotype with a few counts. V gene TRBV7-6 combines with J gene TRBJ2-4, with D perhaps assigned TRBD1 or TRBD2 (5 bases each). V lost 0 bases to trimming and J lost 8 bases, with 11 bases between them. From germline, CDR1 is SGHVS and CDR2 FNYEAQ. The CDR3 runs 14 residues. Written as DNA, the CDR3 is TGTGCCAGCAGCTTAGCGGGACGAGAAGACATTCAGTACTTC. Translating gives CASSLAGREDIQYF.

The chain recombines TRBV5-1 with TRBJ2-7; D call uncertain. Per germline, CDR1 SGHRS and CDR2 YFSETQ. The V end lost 0 bases, the J end lost 2 bases, and 15 bases lay between the germline ends. The CDR3 spans 16 residues. The CDR3 DNA reads TGCGCCAGCAGCTTGGAGGGCCCCTTAGGGACCTACGAGCAGTACTTC. Amino acids: CASSLEGPLGTYEQYF.

In its sample, this clonotype was seen a few times. This rearrangement joins TRBV6-1 to TRBJ2-5; 7 bases agree with TRBD2. With 3 bases clipped from V and 2 bases from J, the junction kept 6 bases outside the gene matches. The CDR3 extends over 15 amino acids. From germline, CDR1 is MNHNS and CDR2 SASEGT. Here the CDR3 reads CASSDSSGGQETQYF. CDR3 DNA: TGTGCCAGCAGTGATAGCTCGGGAGGTCAAGAGACCCAGTACTTC.

The table lists this clonotype with a few counts. V usage is TRBV28 and J usage is TRBJ2-5; TRBD1 matches at 7 bases. V trimming: 7 bases; J trimming: 5 bases; junction bases outside the gene matches: 10. This CDR3 is 14 amino acids long. Germline CDR1 is MDHEN and CDR2 is SYDVKM. The CDR3 sequence: CASTHRGLSETQYF. CDR3 coding DNA: TGTGCCAGCACCCACAGGGGATTAAGCGAGACCCAGTACTTC.

The genes are TRBV2 and TRBJ2-4; D might be TRBD2 (6 bases). This CDR3 comprises 15 residues. Trimming pared 7 bases from V and 1 base from J, leaving 14 bases between. The germline V gene encodes CDR1 SNHLY and CDR2 FYNNEI. The CDR3 nucleotides read TGTGCCAGCAAGGAGGGAGGCGGGGCCAAAAACATTCAGTACTTC. It is translated as CASKEGGGAKNIQYF. The full variable domain, completed using reference TRBV2 and TRBJ2-4, is EPEVTQTPSHQVTQMGQEVILRCVPISNHLYFYWYRQILGQKVEFLVSFYNNEISEKSEIFDDQFSVERPDGSNFTLKIRSTKLEDSAMYFCASKEGGGAKNIQYFGAGTRLSVL.

The genes are TRBV2 and TRBJ2-5; D may be TRBD2 (5 bases). Germline CDR1 SNHLY, CDR2 FYNNEI. Trimming stripped 7 bases from V and 2 bases from J, with 11 bases between. The CDR3 is 13 amino acids. This CDR3 reads CASMAGEQETQYF. The DNA for the CDR3 is TGTGCCAGCATGGCCGGGGAACAAGAGACCCAGTACTTC.

This sequence joins TRBV24-1 and TRBJ1-1; D unclear. Per the germline V gene, CDR1 is KGHDR and CDR2 is SFDVKD. The CDR3 is made up of 10 amino acids. V lost 7 bases to trimming and J lost 11 bases, with 10 bases between them. The CDR3 DNA sequence: TGTGCCACCAGCTGGGCGCGGGCTTTCTTT. Protein product: CATSWARAFF.

This clonotype showed up just a few times. The chain carries TRBV4-2 and TRBJ1-2, with D unclear. V was shortened by 0 bases and J by 6 bases, with 17 bases between the two germline ends. This CDR3 spans 16 amino acids. Germline-derived CDR1 and CDR2 are LGHNA and YNFKEQ. The CDR3 DNA follows: TGTGCCAGCAGCCAAGATCTCCCGGGAGGTTGGGATGGCTACACCTTC. It encodes CASSQDLPGGWDGYTF.

This sequence joins TRBV12-3 or TRBV12-4 and TRBJ2-1, with TRBD1 identical over 9 bases. CDR3 length: 14 amino acids. V dropped 6 bases and J dropped 4; count of bases not matched to a gene: 4. The CDR3: CASRGQGLYNEQFF. The CDR3 nucleotides are TGTGCCAGCAGGGGACAGGGTTTATACAATGAGCAGTTCTTC.

V and J are TRBV5-5 and TRBJ1-2; D is perhaps TRBD1 (5 bases). The V gene lost 1 base and the J gene lost 4 bases, with 17 bases spanning the gap. The CDR3 contains 16 residues. From germline, CDR1 is SGHKS and CDR2 YYEKEE (reference sequence). The CDR3 nucleotides read TGTGCCAGCAGCTTGTCTGGAGACAGCCTAATCTATGGCTACACCTTC. It codes for CASSLSGDSLIYGYTF.

V and J are TRBV7-2 and TRBJ2-5; D tentatively fits TRBD1 or TRBD2 (5 bases each). The germline V gene encodes CDR1 SGHTA and CDR2 FQGNSA. Trimming removed 7 bases at V and 3 bases at J, with 12 bases between. CDR3 length equals 13 residues. The CDR3 DNA sequence: TGTGCCAGCAACCATGGGACCAAAGAGACCCAGTACTTC. Protein: CASNHGTKETQYF.

The V call is TRBV7-9, the J call TRBJ2-7, with 7 bases matching TRBD2. CDR1 is SEHNR, CDR2 FQNEAQ, per germline (reference sequence). CDR3 length: 14 amino acids. V lost 4 bases and J lost 2; bases outside the gene matches: 5. CDR3 amino acids: CASSSRGSAYEQYF. Here the CDR3 DNA reads TGTGCCAGCAGCTCGCGGGGGTCCGCCTACGAGCAGTACTTC.

The chain employs TRBV20-1 and TRBJ2-7; tentatively, D is TRBD2 (5 bases). The J call may be mistaken, given a closer DNA end match to TRBJ2-5. CDR3 size: 14 residues. Germline V CDR1 and CDR2: DFQATT, SNEGSKA (reference sequence). The CDR3 reads CSARQAWREETQYF. DNA of the CDR3: TGCAGTGCTAGACAGGCCTGGCGGGAAGAGACCCAGTACTTC.

This chain links TRBV28 with TRBJ2-5, with TRBD2 matching 9 bases. Looked up from germline, CDR1 is MDHEN and CDR2 is SYDVKM. The CDR3 is made up of 15 amino acids. Germline trimming cut 6 bases from V and 3 bases from J; bases unmatched to any gene: 8. The CDR3: CASSHIAGVKETQYF. CDR3 coding DNA: TGTGCCAGCAGCCATATAGCGGGGGTAAAAGAGACCCAGTACTTC.